These 17 T cell receptor beta chains were sequenced from one sample in a study of cytomegalovirus exposure and HLA in healthy donors. In the PCR, 60 Vbeta and 13 Jbeta primers were used. Only in-frame clones appear in the TCRdb table, and some are missing; sequencing was by immunoSEQ multiplex PCR. This repertoire shows roughly 98,000 clones, roughly three quarters found once; its top ten account for over 1.1%. Sequencing was performed on PBMCs. The receptor set was obtained from a man aged 35 to 55 in good health and CMV-seronegative.

The chain couples TRBV11-3 to TRBJ2-7; 9 bases match TRBD1. V was clipped by 5 bases and J by 5 bases; unmatched bases: 7. Per the germline V gene, CDR1 is SGHNT and CDR2 is YENEEA. There are 14 residues in the CDR3. The CDR3 loop is CASSPRDRANEQYF. As DNA, the CDR3 is TGTGCCAGCAGCCCTCGGGACAGGGCTAACGAGCAGTACTTC.

This clone was observed once. This sequence joins TRBV7-2 and TRBJ2-2; D is unclear. Germline CDR1 is SGHTA and CDR2 is FQGNSA. Trimming took 0 bases from V and 8 from J, leaving 16 bases between them. The CDR3 consists of 16 residues. The CDR3 coding sequence is TGTGCCAGCAGCTTAGCTGGTCAGGTGAAAGTAGGGGAGCTGTTTTTT. This sequence encodes CASSLAGQVKVGELFF.

The chain carries TRBV11-2 and TRBJ2-1; 10 bases map to TRBD1. Germline V gives CDR1 SGHAT, CDR2 FQNNGV. CDR3 size: 15 residues. V gave up 5 bases and J gave up 6 bases; unmatched junction bases: 7. For the CDR3, the DNA is TGTGCCAGCAGCCCCGGGACAGGGGCATCCAATGAGCAGTTCTTC. Translating it yields CASSPGTGASNEQFF. Based on the CDR3 plus reference TRBV11-2 and TRBJ2-1, the full variable domain is EAGVAQSPRYKIIEKRQSVAFWCNPISGHATLYWYQQILGQGPKLLIQFQNNGVVDDSQLPKDRFSAERLKGVDSTLKIQPAKLEDSAVYLCASSPGTGASNEQFFGPGTRLTVL.

The V gene is TRBV11-2, the J gene TRBJ1-6; 7 positions match TRBD1. The germline V gene encodes CDR1 SGHAT and CDR2 FQNNGV. Unmatched junction bases numbered 13, after V lost 4 bases and J lost 10 bases. The CDR3 covers 16 residues. CDR3 sequence (DNA): TGTGCCAGCAGCTACATCGCTCACAGGGGACCCTCACCCCTCCACTTT. Its protein is CASSYIAHRGPSPLHF.

A few counts support this clone. The chain links TRBV4-3 to TRBJ2-1; the match to TRBD1 covers 8 bases. Germline CDR1 reads LGHNA; CDR2 reads YSLEER. CDR3 length equals 14 residues. The junction had 4 bases not matched to a gene; V was cut back by 4 bases and J by 5 bases. The chain's CDR3 is CASSPGGLDNEQFF. In DNA form, the CDR3 reads TGCGCCAGCAGCCCAGGGGGCCTGGACAATGAGCAGTTCTTC.

This clone was detected only a few times. The V and J genes are TRBV6-1 and TRBJ1-2; 8 positions match TRBD1. Germline CDR1 MNHNS, CDR2 SASEGT. The CDR3 spans 14 residues. J lost 3 bases, V lost 7 bases, and 7 bases had no gene match. The CDR3 region is CASTEPGQDYGYTF. As DNA, the CDR3 is TGTGCCAGCACCGAGCCGGGACAGGACTATGGCTACACCTTC.

The chain employs TRBV19 and TRBJ1-6; possibly TRBD1 for D (6 bases). Germline-derived CDR1 and CDR2 are LNHDA and SQIVND (reference sequence). The CDR3 length is 16 residues. Deletions cut 4 bases from V and 10 bases from J, with 20 bases between. The CDR3 here is CASSTWGGRVESPLHF. CDR3 sequence (DNA): TGTGCCAGTAGTACATGGGGGGGGCGCGTTGAGTCACCCCTCCACTTT.

The chain recombines TRBV5-1 with TRBJ1-2; D is possibly TRBD1 (5 bases). Trimming removed 0 bases from V and 8 bases from J, with 17 bases in between. Germline loops: CDR1 SGHRS, CDR2 YFSETQ. The CDR3 loop spans 15 amino acids. The CDR3 coding sequence is TGCGCCAGCAGCTTGGAAAGGGGTTCGGCCGGCGGCTACACCTTC. This sequence encodes CASSLERGSAGGYTF.

The V call is TRBV5-6, the J call TRBJ1-4, with 9 bases matching TRBD1. CDR1 is SGHDT and CDR2 is YYEEEE in the germline V gene. The V segment lost 4 bases and the J segment 1 base; nucleotides outside the gene matches: 14. CDR3 length: 19 residues. DNA of the CDR3: TGTGCCAGCAGCCCATTCGGTACAGGGGGCTTCATAACTAATGAAAAACTGTTTTTT. It encodes CASSPFGTGGFITNEKLFF.

The rearrangement joins TRBV7-2 to TRBJ1-5; D perhaps matches TRBD1 (5 bases). The CDR3 extends over 15 amino acids. CDR1 SGHTA and CDR2 FQGNSA come from the germline V gene. Trimming left V 2 bases short and J 5 bases short, with 13 bases between. CDR3 sequence: CASSLTDMGHQPQHF. The CDR3 DNA follows: TGTGCCAGCAGCTTAACCGACATGGGGCATCAGCCCCAGCATTTT.

Only a few counts were recorded for this clone. J is TRBJ2-7 and V is TRBV5-4; 8 positions match TRBD2. The CDR3 totals 16 residues. Germline lookup yields CDR1 SGHNT and CDR2 YYREEE (reference sequence). J was trimmed by 3 bases and V by 7 bases; bases with no gene match: 15. CDR3 sequence: CASGRGSRGAIYEQYF. The CDR3 DNA sequence: TGTGCCAGCGGAAGGGGGTCGCGGGGGGCCATCTACGAGCAGTACTTC. Full variable domain (rest looked up from reference TRBV5-4 and TRBJ2-7): ETGVTQSPTHLIKTRGQQVTLRCSSQSGHNTVSWYQQALGQGPQFIFQYYREEENGRGNFPPRFSGLQFPNYSSELNVNALELDDSALYLCASGRGSRGAIYEQYFGPGTRLTVT.

This clone was seen a few times. The V gene is TRBV5-1, the J gene TRBJ2-7, with 10 bases matching TRBD1. Germline-derived CDR1 and CDR2 are SGHRS and YFSETQ. The ends lost 4 bases at V and 6 bases at J; junction bases unmatched: 7. The CDR3 loop spans 14 amino acids. CDR3 DNA: TGCGCCAGCAGCCGGGGGACAGGGGAAATCGAGCAGTACTTC. The encoded protein is CASSRGTGEIEQYF. Together with reference TRBV5-1 and TRBJ2-7, the CDR3 gives the full variable domain: KAGVTQTPRYLIKTRGQQVTLSCSPISGHRSVSWYQQTPGQGLQFLFEYFSETQRNKGNFPGRFSGRQFSNSRSEMNVSTLELGDSALYLCASSRGTGEIEQYFGPGTRLTVT.

V and J are TRBV10-2 and TRBJ1-2, with D perhaps TRBD1 (5 bases). V was cut by 0 bases and J by 8 bases, with 22 bases left in between. The CDR3 has 17 amino acids. Per germline, CDR1 WSHSY and CDR2 SAAADI. CDR3 protein: CASSESILSDIPPGYTF. Here the CDR3 DNA reads TGCGCCAGCAGTGAGTCGATCTTGTCGGACATCCCCCCCGGCTACACCTTC.

V gene TRBV5-1 combines with J gene TRBJ2-2; D gene uncertain. CDR3 length: 14 amino acids. Per germline, CDR1 SGHRS and CDR2 YFSETQ. V lost 0 bases to trimming and J lost 5 bases, with 8 bases between them. The CDR3 DNA sequence: TGCGCCAGCAGCTTGGGGCGGTGGACCGGGGAGCTGTTTTTT. Its translation: CASSLGRWTGELFF.

This rearrangement joins TRBV9 to TRBJ2-1; D is unclear. The V gene lost 4 bases and the J gene lost 8 bases, with 19 bases spanning the gap. Germline V gives CDR1 SGDLS, CDR2 YYNGEE. The CDR3 sequence is 15 residues long. CDR3 nucleotide sequence: TGTGCCAGCAGCTTAGAGCCTACTATTTTATATGAGCAGTTCTTC. Protein product: CASSLEPTILYEQFF.

The chain combines TRBV9 with TRBJ2-1; a possible D gene is TRBD2 (5 bases). CDR1 is SGDLS and CDR2 is YYNGEE in the germline V gene. This CDR3 spans 15 amino acids. The V end lost 4 bases, the J end lost 2 bases, and 13 bases lay between the germline ends. The CDR3 spells CASSPFERAYNEQFF. The CDR3, as DNA: TGTGCCAGCAGCCCGTTTGAGAGGGCCTACAATGAGCAGTTCTTC.

The chain is built from TRBV5-1 and TRBJ1-3; D is unresolved. Germline CDR1 and CDR2: SGHRS and YFSETQ. The CDR3 totals 15 residues. V was pared by 1 base and J by 0 bases, with 8 bases between. The CDR3: CASSLTPSSGNTIYF. The DNA for the CDR3 is TGCGCCAGCAGCTTGACTCCTAGCTCTGGAAACACCATATATTTT.